The present T cell receptor (beta chain) was sequenced within a study of T-cell reconstitution after alpha-beta-depleted transplantation in children. Ten or more counts support this clonotype. Its matching antigen is unknown. A library of TCRbeta sequences, prepared with unique molecular identifiers, was generated. TCRdb fed the PCR reads into MiXCR, producing one record per CDR3 protein. This table holds tens of thousands of distinct CDR3 sequences, around 6.3% found once. The CDR3 sequence is 15 residues long. General study results and limits: After transplant, high TCRbeta diversity at day 60 in some patients arose from surviving recipient T cells and thymic progenitors. Among T cells one year after transplant, newly produced cells accounted for most counts and diversity. By about two months after transplant, alpha-beta T cells reportedly arose from several hundred graft clones that had expanded.

The rearrangement uses TRBV21-1 and TRBJ2-1. TRBV21-1 is shown as a pseudogene. This sequence was found in a male patient between 5 and 17 years old who had a stem cell transplant for acute myeloid leukemia, so the T cells may come from the graft donor. The sequencing used PBMCs, mostly from graft donor cells, collected 180 days after TCRalphabeta/CD19-depleted stem cell transplant. For the CDR3, the DNA is TGTGCCAGCAGCAAAGATGGGAACCTCTACAATGAGCAGTTCTTC. Translating gives CASSKDGNLYNEQFF.